This T cell receptor beta chain comes out of a study of blood T cell repertoires in COVID-19. On the study more broadly: There were acute and convalescent COVID-19 samples, and they came from the United States, Italy and Spain.

This clone was detected only once. In the source study's methods: By means of reference gene primer amplification, nucleated cell counts were estimated. Data came from immunoSEQ multiplex PCR; TCRdb stores just in-frame clones and leaves some out. V, J and clone size were drawn from that table, and D and trimming were deduced from the DNA. The sample includes roughly 180,000 clones, roughly 79% of them seen just once. The Seattle site enrolled patients during active infection and followed them longitudinally. The CDR3 runs to 15 residues. Germline V gene data show CDR1 as SGHRS and CDR2 as YFSETQ. V trimming: 4 bases; J trimming: 2 bases; junction bases outside the gene matches: 5.

The chain recombines TRBV5-1 with TRBJ1-5, with 8 bases matching TRBD1. The receptor comes from a woman in her forties with COVID-19, enrolled during active disease. The sample consisted of peripheral blood. The CDR3 protein is CASSVQGGGNQPQHF. In DNA, the CDR3 is TGCGCCAGCAGCGTACAGGGGGGCGGCAATCAGCCCCAGCATTTT.